This T cell receptor (beta chain) was captured by sequencing in a study of Graves' ophthalmopathy and Graves' hyperthyroidism. Across the whole study: Peripheral blood was gathered at the point of initial diagnosis, before any treatment started.

Overall study findings and caveats: Ophthalmopathy progression predictions by the model showed approximately 75% specificity and about 70% sensitivity.

Diagnosis relied on clinical symptoms, serum thyroxine, TRAb, thyroid ultrasound and orbital computed tomography. Ten or more counts support this clonotype. Its target is not known. Amplification of the TCR beta CDR3 regions used RNA transcripts (as template). HTBI-primed RT-PCR formed the first round, and a multiplex PCR formed the second. Using its own MiXCR run on the multiplex PCR reads, TCRdb lists one record per CDR3 protein. The sample has about half a million distinct CDR3 sequences, roughly 14% seen once. Trimming took off 3 bases at V and 2 bases at J, with 13 bases between the two ends. Germline V gives CDR1 SGHTA, CDR2 FQGNSA. The CDR3 is 15 amino acids.

V is TRBV7-2 and J is TRBJ1-2; a possible D gene is TRBD1 (6 bases). This TCR was recovered from a woman younger than 45 with Graves' ophthalmopathy. Sequencing was performed on blood. The CDR3 region is CASSLDRFANYGYTF. The CDR3 DNA follows: TGTGCCAGCAGCTTGGACAGATTCGCCAACTATGGCTACACCTTC.